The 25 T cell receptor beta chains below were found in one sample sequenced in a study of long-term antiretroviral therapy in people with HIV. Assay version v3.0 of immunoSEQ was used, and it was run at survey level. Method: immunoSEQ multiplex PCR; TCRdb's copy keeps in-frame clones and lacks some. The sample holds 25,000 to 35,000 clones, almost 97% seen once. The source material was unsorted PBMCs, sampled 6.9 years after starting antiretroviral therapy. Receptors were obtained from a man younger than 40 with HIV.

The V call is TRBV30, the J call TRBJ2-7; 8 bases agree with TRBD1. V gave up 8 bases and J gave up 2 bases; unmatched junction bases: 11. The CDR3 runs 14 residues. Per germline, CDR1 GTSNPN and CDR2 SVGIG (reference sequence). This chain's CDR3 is CAGNSGTGTYEQYF. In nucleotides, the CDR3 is TGTGCCGGTAACTCCGGGACAGGCACCTACGAGCAGTACTTC.

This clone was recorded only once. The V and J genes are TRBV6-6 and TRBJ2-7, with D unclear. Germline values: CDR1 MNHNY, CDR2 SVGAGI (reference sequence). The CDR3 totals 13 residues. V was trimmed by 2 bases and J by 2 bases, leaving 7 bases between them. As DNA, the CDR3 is TGTGCCAGCAGTTACCGCGGAACCTACGAGCAGTACTTC. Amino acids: CASSYRGTYEQYF.

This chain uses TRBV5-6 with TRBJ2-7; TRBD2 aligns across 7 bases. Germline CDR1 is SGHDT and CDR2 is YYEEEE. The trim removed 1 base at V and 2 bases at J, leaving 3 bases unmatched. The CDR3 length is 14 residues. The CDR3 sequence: CASSLWGGAYEQYF. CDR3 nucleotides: TGTGCCAGCAGCTTGTGGGGGGGAGCCTACGAGCAGTACTTC.

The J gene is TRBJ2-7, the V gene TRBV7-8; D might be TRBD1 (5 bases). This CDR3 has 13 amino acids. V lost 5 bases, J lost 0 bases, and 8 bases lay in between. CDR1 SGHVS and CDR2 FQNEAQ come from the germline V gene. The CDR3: CASSGHDSYEQYF. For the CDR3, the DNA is TGTGCCAGCAGCGGACATGACTCCTACGAGCAGTACTTC.

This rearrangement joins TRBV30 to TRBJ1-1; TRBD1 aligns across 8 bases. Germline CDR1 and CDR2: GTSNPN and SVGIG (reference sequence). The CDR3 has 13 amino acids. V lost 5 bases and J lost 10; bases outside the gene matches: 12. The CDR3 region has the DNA TGTGCCTGGTCTCCGGGACAGGCGATAATAGCTTTCTTT. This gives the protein CAWSPGQAIIAFF.

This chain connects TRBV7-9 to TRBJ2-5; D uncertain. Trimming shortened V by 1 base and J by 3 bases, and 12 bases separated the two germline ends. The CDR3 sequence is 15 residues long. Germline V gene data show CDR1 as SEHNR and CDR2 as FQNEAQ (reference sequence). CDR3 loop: CASSLGPRTEETQYF. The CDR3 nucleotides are TGTGCCAGCAGCTTAGGTCCGAGGACCGAAGAGACCCAGTACTTC.

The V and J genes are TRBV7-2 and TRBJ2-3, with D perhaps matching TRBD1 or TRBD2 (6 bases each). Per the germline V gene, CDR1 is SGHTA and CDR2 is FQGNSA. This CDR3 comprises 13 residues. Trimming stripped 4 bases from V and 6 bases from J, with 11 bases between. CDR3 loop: CASSSPGADTQYF. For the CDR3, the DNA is TGTGCCAGCAGCTCCCCGGGGGCGGATACGCAGTATTTT. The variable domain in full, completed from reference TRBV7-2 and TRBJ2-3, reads GAGVSQSPSNKVTEKGKDVELRCDPISGHTALYWYRQSLGQGLEFLIYFQGNSAPDKSGLPSDRFSAERTGGSVSTLTIQRTQQEDSAVYLCASSSPGADTQYFGPGTRLTVL.

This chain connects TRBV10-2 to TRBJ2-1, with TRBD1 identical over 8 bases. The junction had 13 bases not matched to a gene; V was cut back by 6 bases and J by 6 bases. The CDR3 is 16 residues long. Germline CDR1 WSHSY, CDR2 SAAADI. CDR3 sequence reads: CASRGPGTGFFNEQFF. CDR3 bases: TGCGCCAGCAGGGGACCCGGGACAGGTTTTTTCAATGAGCAGTTCTTC.

CDR3 sequence reads: CASSLRTGVDEAFF. Here the CDR3 DNA reads TGTGCCAGCAGTTTAAGGACAGGGGTGGATGAAGCTTTCTTT. This sequence joins TRBV6-6 and TRBJ1-1, with 9 bases fitting TRBD1. Germline CDR1 is MNHNY and CDR2 is SVGAGI (reference sequence). The trim removed 4 bases at V and 7 bases at J, leaving 7 bases unmatched. The CDR3 extends over 14 amino acids.

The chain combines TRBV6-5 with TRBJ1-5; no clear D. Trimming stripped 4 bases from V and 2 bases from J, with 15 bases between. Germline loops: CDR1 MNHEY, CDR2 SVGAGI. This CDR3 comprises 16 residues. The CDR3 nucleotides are TGTGCCAGCAGTTCCCTCGTTGGAGAGGGCAATCAGCCCCAGCATTTT. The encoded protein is CASSSLVGEGNQPQHF.

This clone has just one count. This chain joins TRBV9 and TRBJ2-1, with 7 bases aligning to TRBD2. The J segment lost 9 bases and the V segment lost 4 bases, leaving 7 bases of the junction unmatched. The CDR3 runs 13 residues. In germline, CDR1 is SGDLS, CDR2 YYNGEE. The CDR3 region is CASSPWGGVEQFF. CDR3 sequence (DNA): TGTGCCAGCAGCCCATGGGGGGGGGTTGAGCAGTTCTTC.

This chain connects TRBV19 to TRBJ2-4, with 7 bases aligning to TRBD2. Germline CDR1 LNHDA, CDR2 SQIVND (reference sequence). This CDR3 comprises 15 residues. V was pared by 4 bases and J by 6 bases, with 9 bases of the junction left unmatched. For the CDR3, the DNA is TGTGCCAGTAGTACGCAGCGGGACGGAATAAACATTCAGTACTTC. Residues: CASSTQRDGINIQYF.

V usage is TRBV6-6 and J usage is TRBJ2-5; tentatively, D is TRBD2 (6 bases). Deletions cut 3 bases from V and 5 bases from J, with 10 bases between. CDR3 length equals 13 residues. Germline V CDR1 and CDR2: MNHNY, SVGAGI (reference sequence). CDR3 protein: CASSYVGRETQYF. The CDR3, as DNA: TGTGCCAGCAGTTATGTGGGGAGGGAGACCCAGTACTTC.

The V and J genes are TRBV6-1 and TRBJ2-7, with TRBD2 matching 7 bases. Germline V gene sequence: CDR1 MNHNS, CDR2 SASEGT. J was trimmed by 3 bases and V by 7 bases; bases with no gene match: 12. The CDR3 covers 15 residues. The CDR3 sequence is CASMGGDPGFYEQYF. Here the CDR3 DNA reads TGTGCCAGCATGGGGGGGGACCCGGGTTTCTACGAGCAGTACTTC.

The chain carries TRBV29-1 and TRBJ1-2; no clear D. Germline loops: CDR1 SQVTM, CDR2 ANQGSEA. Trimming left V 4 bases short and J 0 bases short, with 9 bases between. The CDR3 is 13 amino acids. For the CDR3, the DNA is TGCAGCGTTGTTCAGCTCTCTAACTATGGCTACACCTTC. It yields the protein CSVVQLSNYGYTF.

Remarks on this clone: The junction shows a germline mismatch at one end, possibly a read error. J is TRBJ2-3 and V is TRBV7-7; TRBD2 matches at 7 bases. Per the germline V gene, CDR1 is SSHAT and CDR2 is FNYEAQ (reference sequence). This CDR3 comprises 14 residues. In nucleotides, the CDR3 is TGTGCTAGCAGCTTGGCGCGGGAGTCAGATACGCAGTATTTT. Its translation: CASSLARESDTQYF.

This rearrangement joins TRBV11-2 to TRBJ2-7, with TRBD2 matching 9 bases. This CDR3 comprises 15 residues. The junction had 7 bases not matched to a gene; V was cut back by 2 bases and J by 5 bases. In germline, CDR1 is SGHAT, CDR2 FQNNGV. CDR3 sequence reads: CASSLSGRNWDEQYF. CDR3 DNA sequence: TGTGCCAGCAGCTTAAGCGGGAGGAATTGGGACGAGCAGTACTTC.

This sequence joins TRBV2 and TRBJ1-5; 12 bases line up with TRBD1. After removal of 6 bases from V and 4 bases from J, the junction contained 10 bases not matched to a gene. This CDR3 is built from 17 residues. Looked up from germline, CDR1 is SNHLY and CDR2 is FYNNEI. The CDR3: CASSVRDRGPRNQPQHF. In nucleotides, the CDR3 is TGTGCCAGCAGCGTCCGGGACAGGGGGCCACGAAATCAGCCCCAGCATTTT.

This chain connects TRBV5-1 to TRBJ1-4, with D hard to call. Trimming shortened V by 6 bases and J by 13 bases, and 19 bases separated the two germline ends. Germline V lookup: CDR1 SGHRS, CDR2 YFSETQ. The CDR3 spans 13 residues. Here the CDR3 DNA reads TGCGCCAGCAAAGCCGGATCCCCCGGGCCACTGTTTTTT. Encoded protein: CASKAGSPGPLFF.

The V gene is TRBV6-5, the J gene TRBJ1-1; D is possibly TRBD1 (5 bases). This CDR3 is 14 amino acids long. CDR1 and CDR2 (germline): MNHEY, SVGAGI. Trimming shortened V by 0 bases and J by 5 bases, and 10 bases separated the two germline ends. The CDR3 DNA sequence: TGTGCCAGCAGTTACTCGCTAGGGACGACTGAAGCTTTCTTT. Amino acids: CASSYSLGTTEAFF.

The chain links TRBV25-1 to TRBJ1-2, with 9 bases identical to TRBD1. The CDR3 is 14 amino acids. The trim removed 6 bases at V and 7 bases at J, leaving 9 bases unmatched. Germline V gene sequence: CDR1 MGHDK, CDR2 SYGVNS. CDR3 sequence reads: CASSHRGTGTGYTF. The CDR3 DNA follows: TGTGCCAGCAGCCATAGGGGGACAGGGACTGGCTACACCTTC.

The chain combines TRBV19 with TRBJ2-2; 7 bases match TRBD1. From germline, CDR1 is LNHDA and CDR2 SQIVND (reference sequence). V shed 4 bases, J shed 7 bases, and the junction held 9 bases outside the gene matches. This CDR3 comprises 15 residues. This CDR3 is CASSRRGQNIGELFF. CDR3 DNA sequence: TGTGCCAGTAGTAGAAGGGGGCAAAATATCGGGGAGCTGTTTTTT.

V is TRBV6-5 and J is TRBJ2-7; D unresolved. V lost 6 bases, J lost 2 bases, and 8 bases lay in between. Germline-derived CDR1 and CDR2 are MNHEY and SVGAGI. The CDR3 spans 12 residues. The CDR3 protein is CASRPSPYEQYF. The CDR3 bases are TGTGCCAGCAGACCCTCCCCCTACGAGCAGTACTTC.

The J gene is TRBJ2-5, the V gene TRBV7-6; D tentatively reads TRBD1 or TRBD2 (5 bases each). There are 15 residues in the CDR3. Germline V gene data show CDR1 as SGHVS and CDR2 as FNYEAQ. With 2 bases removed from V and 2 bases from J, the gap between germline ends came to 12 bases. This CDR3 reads CASSLWLGPQETQYF. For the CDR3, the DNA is TGTGCCAGCAGCTTATGGTTGGGACCACAAGAGACCCAGTACTTC.

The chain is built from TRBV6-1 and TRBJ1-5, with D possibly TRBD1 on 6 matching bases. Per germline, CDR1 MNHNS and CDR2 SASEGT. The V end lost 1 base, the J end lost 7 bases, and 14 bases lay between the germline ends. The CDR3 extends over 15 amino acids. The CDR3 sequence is CASSEGKEGGQPQHF. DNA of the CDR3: TGTGCCAGCAGTGAAGGAAAGGAGGGGGGACAGCCCCAGCATTTT.